These T cell receptor beta chains were read from a single sample in a study of metastatic and nonmetastatic thyroid tumors. Via MiXCR, TCRdb re-called the PCR reads. Seen here are roughly 11,000 clones, 27% observed once, and the top ten hold about a fifth. The material sequenced was adjacent normal tissue. All receptors come from a male donor with papillary thyroid cancer or a benign thyroid nodule (not recorded which). Some clones in this sample may be carry-over from other donors' samples. Both conserved end residues are part of each CDR3. Fields, in order: CDR3 length, D gene, clone size, J gene, V gene, CDR3 DNA, CDR3 protein. The D gene is left open where the match is weak. Clone size is given for some rows only: seen once, a few or many times, or a class if the clone is expanded.

16 NA NA TRBJ2-6 TRBV7-3 TGTGCCAGCAGCCCAACAGTAAGCTCTGGGGCCAACGTCCTGACTTTC CASSPTVSSGANVLTF
15 NA NA TRBJ2-1 TRBV6-1 TGTGCCAGCAGCCCCGGGGCAAGACCTCGCAATGAGCAGTTCTTC CASSPGARPRNEQFF
12 NA medium-sized TRBJ1-1 TRBV3-1 TGTGCCAGCAGGCAGGGTGTCACTGAAGCTTTCTTT CASRQGVTEAFF
13 NA NA TRBJ2-3 TRBV10-3 TGTGCCATCAGGGACCAGGCCACAGATACGCAGTATTTT CAIRDQATDTQYF
15 TRBD2 NA TRBJ2-1 TRBV27 TGTGCCAGCAGTCTAACTAGCGGAACCTACAATGAGCAGTTCTTC CASSLTSGTYNEQFF
14 NA few TRBJ2-1 TRBV6-1 TGTGCCAGCGGTCGAGGGCCAGGATACAATGAGCAGTTCTTC CASGRGPGYNEQFF
13 NA NA TRBJ2-7 TRBV11-2 TGTGCCAGCAGCTTAGGCGGTGGCGACGAGCAGTACTTC CASSLGGGDEQYF
12 NA NA TRBJ1-2 TRBV30 TGTGCCTGGATCGGGCAGGCGAGTGGCTACACCTTC CAWIGQASGYTF
14 NA medium-sized TRBJ2-2 TRBV19 TGTGCCAGTAGTATTTCCCATAACACCGGGGAGCTGTTTTTT CASSISHNTGELFF
14 NA NA TRBJ1-2 TRBV7-9 TGTGCCAGCAGCACCTCGGGAGCCTCCTATGGCTACACCTTC CASSTSGASYGYTF
13 NA NA TRBJ2-1 TRBV5-1 TGCGCCAGCAGCTTGGGGACTTCCAATGAGCAGTTCTTC CASSLGTSNEQFF
14 NA medium-sized TRBJ2-3 TRBV20-1 TGCAGTGCTAGAGCCCCGGACATCACAGATACGCAGTATTTT CSARAPDITDTQYF
13 NA NA TRBJ1-2 TRBV20-1 TGCAGTGCTCCGACGCCGGAATTCTATGGCTACACCTTC CSAPTPEFYGYTF
16 NA few TRBJ2-2 TRBV20-1 TGCAGTGCTAGATCTCCCCAGGGATCCAACACCGGGGAGCTGTTTTTT CSARSPQGSNTGELFF
14 NA NA TRBJ1-4 TRBV2 TGTGCCAGCAGCCCCTCTGTCGCTAATGAAAAACTGTTTTTT CASSPSVANEKLFF
15 NA NA TRBJ2-3 TRBV30 TGTGCCTGGAGTGGATTGGGTTTTATCGCAGATACGCAGTATTTT CAWSGLGFIADTQYF
14 NA few TRBJ2-1 TRBV20-1 TGCAGTGCTCCCGGGACTGGCCAACACAATGAGCAGTTCTTC CSAPGTGQHNEQFF
12 NA many TRBJ2-7 TRBV6-2/TRBV6-3 TGTGCCAGCAGTTACTCGAGGGGCGAGCAGTACTTC CASSYSRGEQYF
17 NA NA TRBJ2-1 TRBV10-3 TGTGCCATCAGAGACCCACTCACTAGTCAACGAGGCGATGAGCAGTTCTTC CAIRDPLTSQRGDEQFF
13 NA NA TRBJ2-7 TRBV7-9 TGTGCCAGCAGCCCTCTCGTGCAGGTCGAGCAGTACTTC CASSPLVQVEQYF
14 TRBD1 NA TRBJ2-7 TRBV11-1 TGTGCCAGCAGCAGGACAGGGGGCGGCTACGAGCAGTACTTC CASSRTGGGYEQYF
14 NA NA TRBJ2-5 TRBV3-1 TGTGCCAGCAGCCAAGAGAGGGGACAAGAGACCCAGTACTTC CASSQERGQETQYF
14 TRBD1 few TRBJ2-7 TRBV11-3 TGTGCCAGCAGCCCCGGGACAGGGCCCTACGAGCAGTACTTC CASSPGTGPYEQYF
15 NA NA TRBJ2-2 TRBV11-3 TGTGCCAGCAGCCCTCGACAGGCCCCGGCCGGGGAGCTGTTTTTT CASSPRQAPAGELFF
14 TRBD1 NA TRBJ2-7 TRBV4-1 TGCGCCAGCAGCCAAGAACAGGGGGCCCGCGAGCAGTACTTC CASSQEQGAREQYF
11 NA NA TRBJ2-7 TRBV20-1 TGCAGTGCTAGAGTCGACTACGAGCAGTACTTC CSARVDYEQYF
13 NA NA TRBJ1-5 TRBV6-2/TRBV6-3 TGTGCCAGCAGTTACAGGGAGGGTCAGCCCCAGCATTTT CASSYREGQPQHF
10 NA NA TRBJ1-2 TRBV6-1 TGTGCCAGCAGTGAATCCTACGACACCTTC CASSESYDTF
14 NA few TRBJ1-2 TRBV27 TGTGCCAGCAGTCCAGAGACAGACCCCTATGGCTACACCTTC CASSPETDPYGYTF
13 NA few TRBJ1-5 TRBV6-5 TGTGCCAGCAGTTACTCGATTAATCAGCCCCAGCATTTT CASSYSINQPQHF
16 NA NA TRBJ1-6 TRBV14 TGTGCCAGCAGCCAAGTAGGCGGGGATTTGAGTTCACCCCTCCACTTT CASSQVGGDLSSPLHF
13 TRBD2 NA TRBJ2-7 TRBV20-1 TGCAGTGCCCAGACTAGCGGGAGTGGAGAGCAGTACTTC CSAQTSGSGEQYF
13 TRBD2 NA TRBJ2-1 TRBV20-1 TGCAGTGCTAACCTAGCGGGCGGAGATGAGCAGTTCTTC CSANLAGGDEQFF
14 NA few TRBJ2-6 TRBV24-1 TGTGCCACCGGATCCAGTTCCGGGGCCAACGTCCTGACTTTC CATGSSSGANVLTF
14 NA NA TRBJ1-1 TRBV19 TGTGCCAGCAGTTTATCCGGGACCCAGGGAAAAGCTTTCTTT CASSLSGTQGKAFF
11 NA few TRBJ1-1 TRBV19 TGTGCCAGTATCCAAGGTGAGGGAGCTTTCTTT CASIQGEGAFF
12 NA NA TRBJ2-1 TRBV20-1 TGCAGTGCCACCCCTGGGGGGAATGAGCAGTTCTTC CSATPGGNEQFF
14 NA few TRBJ1-6 TRBV20-1 TGCAGTGCTAGTGGGGATTTACCAAATTCACCCCTCCACTTT CSASGDLPNSPLHF
17 TRBD1 NA TRBJ2-3 TRBV2 TGTGCCAGCAGCCCCGGGACAGGGGACCAATACACAGATACGCAGTATTTT CASSPGTGDQYTDTQYF
18 TRBD2 medium-sized TRBJ2-5 TRBV10-2 TGCGCCAGCAGTGAGTCGATGGAGTTAAGCGGGGGGGAAGAGACCCAGTACTTC CASSESMELSGGEETQYF
16 NA NA TRBJ2-7 TRBV4-2 TGTGCCAGCAGCCATAAACCTCAGGAACCGCCCTACGAGCAGTACTTC CASSHKPQEPPYEQYF
15 NA medium-sized TRBJ2-3 TRBV12-3/TRBV12-4 TGTGCCAGCAGCCCAAGGGAACAGGCTCTGGATACGCAGTATTTT CASSPREQALDTQYF
16 NA NA TRBJ2-7 TRBV5-1 TGCGCCAGCAGCTCCCTCGACGGCCGAAGCTCCTACGAGCAGTACTTC CASSSLDGRSSYEQYF
13 NA NA TRBJ2-1 TRBV7-2 TGTGCCAGCAGCCACGGATACCCCTCTCCGCAGTTCTTC CASSHGYPSPQFF
15 NA few TRBJ1-1 TRBV6-1 TGTGCCAGCAGTTTTGGACTTCTGAGGGACACTGAAGCTTTCTTT CASSFGLLRDTEAFF
15 TRBD1 medium-sized TRBJ1-2 TRBV12-3/TRBV12-4 TGTGCCAGCAGTTTAGTAGTGACAGGGGGTGAGGGCTACACCTTC CASSLVVTGGEGYTF
13 TRBD1 NA TRBJ1-1 TRBV7-8 TGTGCCAGCAGCTTAGGAGGGGGCTCTGAAGCTTTCTTT CASSLGGGSEAFF
15 NA medium-sized TRBJ2-5 TRBV19 TGTGCCAGTACTCGGGTCACGGGACACCAAGAGACCCAGTACTTC CASTRVTGHQETQYF
15 TRBD2 NA TRBJ2-7 TRBV4-1 TGCGCCAGCAACCAAGAGCGGGGCCCCTCCTACGAGCAGTACTTC CASNQERGPSYEQYF
15 TRBD1 NA TRBJ1-1 TRBV6-2/TRBV6-3 TGTGCCAGCAGCCACCGGACAGGGGGGAACACTGAAGCTTTCTTT CASSHRTGGNTEAFF
16 NA NA TRBJ2-2 TRBV20-1 TGCAGTGCTAGAGGTAGAGGACAGAGGGACACCGGGGAGCTGTTTTTT CSARGRGQRDTGELFF
15 TRBD1 NA TRBJ2-1 TRBV20-1 TGCAGTGCTAGGCCGGGACAGGGGCGCCTAAATGAGCAGTTCTTC CSARPGQGRLNEQFF
17 NA NA TRBJ2-7 TRBV5-1 TGCGCCAGCAGCTTGGCCCACGCAGGGTATATTGGTTACGAGCAGTACTTC CASSLAHAGYIGYEQYF
16 TRBD2 few TRBJ2-3 TRBV12-3/TRBV12-4 TGTGCCAGCAGTAGCCCTAGCGGGAGGGCCGGGGATACGCAGTATTTT CASSSPSGRAGDTQYF
14 NA NA TRBJ2-3 TRBV20-1 TGCAGTGCGGAACTTGGGGTACGCACAGATACGCAGTATTTT CSAELGVRTDTQYF
14 NA medium-sized TRBJ2-1 TRBV2 TGTGCCAGCGCCCCGGCGCCGCCACCCAATGAGCAGTTCTTC CASAPAPPPNEQFF
14 NA medium-sized TRBJ2-3 TRBV7-6 TGTGCCAGCAGCGTTACCCTCGAATCCTATACGCAGTATTTT CASSVTLESYTQYF
14 NA few TRBJ1-1 TRBV28 TGTGCCAGCAGTTTAAGTCCGCTGAACACTGAAGCTTTCTTT CASSLSPLNTEAFF
15 NA NA TRBJ2-2 TRBV5-5 TGTGCCAGCAACTCGGGACACCGAAACACCGGGGAGCTGTTTTTT CASNSGHRNTGELFF